The 20 T cell receptor beta chains below were found in one sample sequenced in a study of T cell responses to AZD1222 COVID-19 vaccine. TCRdb's table, derived via immunoSEQ multiplex PCR, lists solely in-frame clones and lacks some. The sample consists of about 130,000 clones, around 94% of them appearing once. Sequencing used peripheral blood, obtained on day 0 of AZD1222 vaccination. These receptors were collected from an adult in good health.

CDR3 in DNA: TGTGCCAGCAGCCCGCTCCCGGGGGGGACGACTAATGAAAAACTGTTTTTT. It translates to CASSPLPGGTTNEKLFF. The chain carries TRBV7-7 and TRBJ1-4; possibly TRBD1 for D (5 bases). Germline lookup yields CDR1 SSHAT and CDR2 FNYEAQ (reference sequence). The CDR3 runs 17 residues. V lost 5 bases and J lost 2, with 18 bases in between.

This clone was counted between two and nine times. This chain connects TRBV28 to TRBJ2-7; D perhaps matches TRBD2 (6 bases). The CDR3 is made up of 15 amino acids. The V gene's germline CDR1 is MDHEN and CDR2 SYDVKM. The germline V and J ends were trimmed by 6 bases and 0 bases, with 15 bases remaining between them. CDR3 DNA sequence: TGTGCCAGCAGACCAGCTAGCGCCTTCTCCTACGAGCAGTACTTC. Amino acids: CASRPASAFSYEQYF.

The rearrangement uses TRBV5-1 and TRBJ1-1; the D gene is possibly TRBD1 (5 bases). The V end was cut by 3 bases, the J end by 4 bases, with 19 bases between. The CDR3 contains 16 residues. CDR1 is SGHRS, CDR2 YFSETQ, per germline. The CDR3 bases are TGCGCCAGCAGCTCCAATCGGGGCCCGCAGGCCACTGAAGCTTTCTTT. Its translation: CASSSNRGPQATEAFF.

The CDR3 is CSVEQDRTNEKLFF. As DNA, the CDR3 is TGCAGCGTTGAACAGGACAGGACTAATGAAAAACTGTTTTTT. The chain combines TRBV29-1 with TRBJ1-4, with 7 bases that match TRBD1. Germline V CDR1 and CDR2: SQVTM, ANQGSEA. This CDR3 is 14 amino acids long. V shed 2 bases and J 2 bases; nucleotides not matched to a gene: 2.

This clone was seen once. V and J are TRBV27 and TRBJ1-2; 7 bases agree with TRBD1. This CDR3 region has 14 residues. V shed 5 bases and J 7 bases; nucleotides not matched to a gene: 10. Germline lookup yields CDR1 MNHEY and CDR2 SMNVEV (reference sequence). The CDR3 protein is CASSNDREISGYTF. The CDR3 DNA reads as TGTGCCAGCAGTAACGACAGGGAGATCTCTGGCTACACCTTC.

V gene TRBV30 combines with J gene TRBJ1-2, with D tentatively TRBD1 (5 bases). V was cut by 2 bases and J by 8 bases, with 15 bases left in between. The germline V gene has CDR1 GTSNPN and CDR2 SVGIG (reference sequence). The CDR3 length is 13 residues. The CDR3 here is CAWSPLGGDGYTF. Written as DNA, the CDR3 is TGTGCCTGGAGTCCTCTAGGCGGGGACGGCTACACCTTC.

The rearrangement joins TRBV12-5 to TRBJ2-7; the D gene is possibly TRBD2 (6 bases). CDR1 is LGHNT, CDR2 FRNRAP, per germline. V dropped 2 bases and J dropped 2 bases, with 13 bases sitting between them. The CDR3 is 15 amino acids. The chain's CDR3 is CASGLSNWGAYEQYF. The CDR3 nucleotides read TGTGCTAGTGGTTTGTCCAACTGGGGGGCCTACGAGCAGTACTTC.

The rearrangement joins TRBV14 to TRBJ2-1, with 9 bases lining up with TRBD2. The CDR3 covers 15 residues. Trimming took 0 bases from V and 9 from J; bases not matched to a gene: 6. The V gene's germline CDR1 is SGHDN and CDR2 FVKESK. CDR3 in amino acids: CASSQELAGVVEQFF. The CDR3 DNA reads as TGTGCCAGCAGCCAAGAGTTAGCGGGAGTGGTTGAGCAGTTCTTC.

This clone appeared a few times. The genes are TRBV4-3 and TRBJ1-3; D possibly corresponds to TRBD1 (5 bases). Germline CDR1 and CDR2: LGHNA and YSLEER. V gave up 3 bases and J gave up 4 bases, with 16 bases separating them. This CDR3 has 16 amino acids. The CDR3: CASSHRLGAGGNTIYF. The CDR3 DNA sequence: TGCGCCAGCAGCCACCGCTTAGGGGCAGGGGGAAACACCATATATTTT.

J is TRBJ2-7 and V is TRBV6-1, with a weak D call TRBD2 (6 bases). Trimming left V 2 bases short and J 2 bases short, with 19 bases between. Germline CDR1 and CDR2: MNHNS and SASEGT. This CDR3 is built from 17 residues. CDR3 residues: CASSEPPQAGGAYEQYF. Written as DNA, the CDR3 is TGTGCCAGCAGTGAACCCCCCCAGGCAGGAGGGGCCTACGAGCAGTACTTC.

The V and J genes are TRBV14 and TRBJ1-1; 11 bases fit TRBD1. The V gene's germline CDR1 is SGHDN and CDR2 FVKESK. The CDR3 consists of 14 residues. Trimming removed 9 bases from V and 2 bases from J; junction bases left unmatched: 5. CDR3 in amino acids: CASMDRGHNTEAFF. For the CDR3, the DNA is TGTGCCAGTATGGACAGGGGGCATAACACTGAAGCTTTCTTT. The complete variable domain, with remaining parts taken from reference TRBV14 and TRBJ1-1, reads EAGVTQFPSHSVIEKGQTVTLRCDPISGHDNLYWYRRVMGKEIKFLLHFVKESKQDESGMPNNRFLAERTGGTYSTLKVQPAELEDSGVYFCASMDRGHNTEAFFGQGTRLTVV.

V is TRBV24-1 and J is TRBJ2-1; 14 bases are a match to TRBD2. The CDR3 is made up of 18 amino acids. The junction had 8 bases not matched to a gene; V was cut back by 3 bases and J by 5 bases. Per germline, CDR1 KGHDR and CDR2 SFDVKD. The CDR3 region has the DNA TGTGCCACCAGTGATAACGGACTAGCGGGAGGCATCCACAATGAGCAGTTCTTC. It yields the protein CATSDNGLAGGIHNEQFF.

This chain connects TRBV19 to TRBJ2-5; TRBD1 matches at 9 bases. CDR3 length: 15 amino acids. J gave up 3 bases and V 4 bases, and 6 bases lay outside the gene matches. The germline V gene encodes CDR1 LNHDA and CDR2 SQIVND (reference sequence). CDR3 sequence reads: CASSTRQGVEETQYF. The CDR3 DNA reads TGTGCCAGTAGTACCCGACAGGGGGTGGAAGAGACCCAGTACTTC.

This sequence joins TRBV28 and TRBJ1-4; no reliable D call. Germline loops: CDR1 MDHEN, CDR2 SYDVKM. Deletions cut 5 bases from V and 5 bases from J, with 3 bases between. This CDR3 has 11 amino acids. This CDR3 is CASSPNEKLFF. CDR3 sequence (DNA): TGTGCCAGCAGTCCGAATGAAAAACTGTTTTTT.

Points on this clone: The sample contains more than one DNA sequence encoding this CDR3. The chain uses TRBV11-3 and TRBJ2-5; D unresolved. V lost 0 bases and J lost 5, with 4 bases in between. CDR1 is SGHNT, CDR2 YENEEA, per germline. This CDR3 region has 12 residues. The CDR3 sequence: CASSLEGETQYF. The DNA for the CDR3 is TGTGCCAGCAGCTTAGAGGGGGAGACCCAGTACTTC.

The rearrangement uses TRBV24-1 and TRBJ1-5; D unclear. Per the germline V gene, CDR1 is KGHDR and CDR2 is SFDVKD. Trimming removed 5 bases from V and 3 bases from J, with 10 bases in between. The CDR3 is made up of 14 amino acids. This CDR3 reads CATSGIGFNQPQHF. CDR3 in DNA: TGTGCCACCAGTGGCATAGGGTTCAATCAGCCCCAGCATTTT.

This CDR3 reads CASSPGTENTEAFF. The CDR3 coding sequence is TGTGCCAGCAGCCCCGGGACGGAGAACACTGAAGCTTTCTTT. This chain connects TRBV3-1 (or the pseudogene TRBV3-2) to TRBJ1-1; D is possibly TRBD1 (5 bases). In germline, CDR1 is LGHDT, CDR2 YNNKEL (reference sequence). The CDR3 has 14 residues. Trimming pared 4 bases from V and 1 base from J, leaving 10 bases between.

This chain joins TRBV6-2 or TRBV6-3 and TRBJ2-1; 10 nucleotides agree with TRBD1. The CDR3 totals 15 residues. The V and J ends lost 6 bases and 8 bases, in that order; junction bases with no gene match: 10. The germline V gene has CDR1 MNHEY and CDR2 SVGEGT. The DNA for the CDR3 is TGTGCCAGCAGCCCTGGGACAGGGGATCGGGATGAGCAGTTCTTC. Its protein is CASSPGTGDRDEQFF.

The gene calls are TRBV15 and TRBJ1-3; 8 positions agree with TRBD1. Germline-derived CDR1 and CDR2 are LNHNV and YYDKDF (reference sequence). Trimming removed 1 base from V and 0 bases from J; junction bases left unmatched: 14. This CDR3 contains 20 residues. CDR3 sequence (DNA): TGTGCCACCAGCAGAGGCTCCGGGACAGGCCGTGGGCTCTCTGGAAACACCATATATTTT. Translation: CATSRGSGTGRGLSGNTIYF.

The chain joins TRBV4-1 to TRBJ2-5, with D maybe TRBD2 (5 bases). CDR1 is MGHRA and CDR2 is YSYEKL in the germline V gene. The CDR3 runs 15 residues. Deletions cut 2 bases from V and 7 bases from J, with 17 bases between. This chain's CDR3 is CASSQFWTAEGTQYF. CDR3 nucleotide sequence: TGCGCCAGCAGCCAATTTTGGACGGCAGAGGGGACCCAGTACTTC.